This T cell receptor (beta chain) came from a study of regulatory T cells in long-lasting Graves disease. Findings and limits, study-wide: TRBV28, TRBJ1-2 and TRBJ2-5 were favored in persistent disease. Persistent Graves' patients possessed reduced TCR diversity relative to recently diagnosed ones.

This clonotype was seen ten or more times. The antigen is undetermined. The CDR3 extends over 16 amino acids. With V trimmed by 8 bases and J by 5 bases, 13 bases remained unmatched. CDR1 and CDR2 from the germline V gene are MDHEN and SYDVKM. For TCR beta, libraries came from iRepertoire HTBI primers and Arm-PCR of CDR3 regions. TCRdb reprocessed the multiplex PCR reads via MiXCR and lists one record per CDR3 protein. The data hold some 370,000 distinct CDR3 sequences, with 20% to 25% observed a single time. Regarding time point: persistent/refractory GD, antithyroid drugs over 5 years with positive TRAb. PBMC-extracted RNA yielded the TCR library.

V and J are TRBV28 and TRBJ2-2, with 8 positions matching TRBD1. This TCR derives from a middle-aged woman with Graves disease. The sequenced sample was peripheral blood mononuclear cells (PBMCs), obtained when the disease was refractory, from a patient treated with antithyroid drugs. CDR3 sequence (DNA): TGTGCCAGCGGCCCGACCGGGACAGGAAGGACCGGGGAGCTGTTTTTT. Protein: CASGPTGTGRTGELFF.